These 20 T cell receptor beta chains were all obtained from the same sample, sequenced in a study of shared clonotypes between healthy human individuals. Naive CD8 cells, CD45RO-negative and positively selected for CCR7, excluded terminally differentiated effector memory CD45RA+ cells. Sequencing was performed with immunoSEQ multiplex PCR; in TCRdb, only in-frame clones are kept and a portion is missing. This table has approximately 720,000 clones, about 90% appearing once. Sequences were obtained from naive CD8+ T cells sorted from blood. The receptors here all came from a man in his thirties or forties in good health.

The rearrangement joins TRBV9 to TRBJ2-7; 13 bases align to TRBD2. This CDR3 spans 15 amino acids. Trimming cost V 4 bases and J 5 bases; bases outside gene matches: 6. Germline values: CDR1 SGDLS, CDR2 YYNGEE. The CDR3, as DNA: TGTGCCAGCAGCCCTCTCGGGACTAGCGGGAACGAGCAGTACTTC. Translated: CASSPLGTSGNEQYF.

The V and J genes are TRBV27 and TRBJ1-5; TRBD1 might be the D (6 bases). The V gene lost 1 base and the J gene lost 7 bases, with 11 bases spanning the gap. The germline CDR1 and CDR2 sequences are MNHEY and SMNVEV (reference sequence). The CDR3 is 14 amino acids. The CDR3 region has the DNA TGTGCCAGCAGTTTATTCGTGGGGGGCCAGCCCCAGCATTTT. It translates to CASSLFVGGQPQHF.

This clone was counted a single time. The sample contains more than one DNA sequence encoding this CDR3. The CDR3 region has the DNA TGTGCCAGCAGCCCGCGGGACAGGTCCTACGAGCAGTACTTC. The encoded protein is CASSPRDRSYEQYF. The chain carries TRBV7-9 and TRBJ2-7; TRBD1 matches at 8 bases. There are 14 residues in the CDR3. The junction had 4 bases not matched to a gene; V was cut back by 5 bases and J by 1 base. Germline CDR1 SEHNR, CDR2 FQNEAQ (reference sequence).

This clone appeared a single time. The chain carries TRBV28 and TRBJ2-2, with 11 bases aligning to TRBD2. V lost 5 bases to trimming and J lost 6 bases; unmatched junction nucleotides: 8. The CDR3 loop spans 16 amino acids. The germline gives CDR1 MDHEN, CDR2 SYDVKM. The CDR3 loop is CASSQASGRTAGELFF. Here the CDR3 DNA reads TGTGCCAGCAGTCAGGCTAGCGGGAGGACGGCCGGGGAGCTGTTTTTT.

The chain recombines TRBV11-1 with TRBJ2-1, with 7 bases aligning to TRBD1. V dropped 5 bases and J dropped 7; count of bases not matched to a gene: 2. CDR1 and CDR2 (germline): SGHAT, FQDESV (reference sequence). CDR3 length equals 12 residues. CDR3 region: CASSQTGNEQFF. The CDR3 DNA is TGTGCCAGCAGCCAGACAGGGAATGAGCAGTTCTTC.

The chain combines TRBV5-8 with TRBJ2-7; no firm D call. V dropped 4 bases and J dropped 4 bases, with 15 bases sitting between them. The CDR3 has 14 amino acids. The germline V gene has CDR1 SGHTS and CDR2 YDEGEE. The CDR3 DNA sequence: TGTGCCAGCAGCCCGAGAGACCAACCGTACGAGCAGTACTTC. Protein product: CASSPRDQPYEQYF.

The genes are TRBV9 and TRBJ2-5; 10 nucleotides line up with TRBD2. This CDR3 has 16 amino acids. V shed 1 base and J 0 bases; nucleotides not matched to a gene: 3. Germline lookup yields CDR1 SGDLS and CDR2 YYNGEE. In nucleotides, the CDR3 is TGTGCCAGCAGCGTACGGAGCGGGAGGGACCAAGAGACCCAGTACTTC. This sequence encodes CASSVRSGRDQETQYF.

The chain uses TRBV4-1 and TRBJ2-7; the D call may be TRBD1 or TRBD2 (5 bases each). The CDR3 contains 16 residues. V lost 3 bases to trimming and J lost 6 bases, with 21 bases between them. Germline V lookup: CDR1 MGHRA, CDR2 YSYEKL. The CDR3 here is CASSHRDLPNVGEQYF. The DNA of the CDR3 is TGCGCCAGCAGCCATAGGGACCTCCCTAATGTAGGCGAGCAGTACTTC.

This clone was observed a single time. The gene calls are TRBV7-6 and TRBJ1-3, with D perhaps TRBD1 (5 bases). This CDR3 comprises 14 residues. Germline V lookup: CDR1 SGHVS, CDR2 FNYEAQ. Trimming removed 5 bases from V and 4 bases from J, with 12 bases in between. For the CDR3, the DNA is TGTGCCAGCAGCCAACAGGTCCTGGGAAACACCATATATTTT. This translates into CASSQQVLGNTIYF.

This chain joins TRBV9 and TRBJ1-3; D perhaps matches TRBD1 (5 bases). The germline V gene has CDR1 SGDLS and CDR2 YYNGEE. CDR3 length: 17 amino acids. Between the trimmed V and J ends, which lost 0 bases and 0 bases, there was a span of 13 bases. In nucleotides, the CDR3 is TGTGCCAGCAGCGTAGCGGGGGAGGCCGTCTCTGGAAACACCATATATTTT. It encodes CASSVAGEAVSGNTIYF.

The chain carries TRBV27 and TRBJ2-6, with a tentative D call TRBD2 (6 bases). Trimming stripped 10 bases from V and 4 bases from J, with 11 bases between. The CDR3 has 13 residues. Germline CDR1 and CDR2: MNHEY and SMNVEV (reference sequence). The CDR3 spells CATAGGGANVLTF. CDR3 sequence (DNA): TGTGCCACTGCCGGGGGAGGGGCCAACGTCCTGACTTTC.

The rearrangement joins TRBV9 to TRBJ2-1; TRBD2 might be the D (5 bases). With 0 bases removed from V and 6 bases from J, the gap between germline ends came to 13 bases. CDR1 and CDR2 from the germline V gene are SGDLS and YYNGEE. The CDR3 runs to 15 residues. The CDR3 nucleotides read TGTGCCAGCAGCGTAGGCCAAAGCCGGGGCAATGAGCAGTTCTTC. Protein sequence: CASSVGQSRGNEQFF.

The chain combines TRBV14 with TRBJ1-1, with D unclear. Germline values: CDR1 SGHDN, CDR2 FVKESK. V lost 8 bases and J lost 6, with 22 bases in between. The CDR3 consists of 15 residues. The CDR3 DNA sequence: TGTGCCAGCTCACCCATAGGGAGGCCGACGGCTGAAGCTTTCTTT. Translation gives CASSPIGRPTAEAFF.

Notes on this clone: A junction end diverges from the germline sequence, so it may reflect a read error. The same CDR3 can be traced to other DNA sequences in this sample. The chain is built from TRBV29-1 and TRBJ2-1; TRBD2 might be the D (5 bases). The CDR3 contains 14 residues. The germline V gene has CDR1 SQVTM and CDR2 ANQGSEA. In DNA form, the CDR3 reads TGCAGCGTCGAAGGAGGAAGCTCCTACAATGAGCAGTTCTTC. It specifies CSVEGGSSYNEQFF.

CDR3 nucleotides: TGCAGCGTTGAACAGGGAGTCGGCTACGAGCAGTACTTC. It yields the protein CSVEQGVGYEQYF. The chain recombines TRBV29-1 with TRBJ2-7, with D perhaps TRBD1 or TRBD2 (5 bases each). CDR1 and CDR2 (germline): SQVTM, ANQGSEA. The CDR3 has 13 amino acids. The V and J ends lost 2 bases and 3 bases respectively, with 11 bases between them.

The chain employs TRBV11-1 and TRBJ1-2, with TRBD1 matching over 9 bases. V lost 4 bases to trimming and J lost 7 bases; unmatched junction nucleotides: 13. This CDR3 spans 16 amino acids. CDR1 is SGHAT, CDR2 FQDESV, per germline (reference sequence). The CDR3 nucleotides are TGTGCCAGCAGCTCCTACCGCGGGGACAGGGAGCTTGGCTACACCTTC. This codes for CASSSYRGDRELGYTF.

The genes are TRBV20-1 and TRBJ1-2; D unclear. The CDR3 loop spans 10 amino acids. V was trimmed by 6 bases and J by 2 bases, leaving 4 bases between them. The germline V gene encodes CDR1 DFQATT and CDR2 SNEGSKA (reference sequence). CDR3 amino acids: CSARNYGYTF. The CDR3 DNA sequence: TGCAGTGCCAGAAACTATGGCTACACCTTC.

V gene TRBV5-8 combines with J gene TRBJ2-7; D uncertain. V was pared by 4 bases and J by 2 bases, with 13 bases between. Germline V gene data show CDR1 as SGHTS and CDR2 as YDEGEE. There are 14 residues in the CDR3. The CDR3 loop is CASSMPASTYEQYF. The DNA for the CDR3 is TGTGCCAGCAGCATGCCGGCGTCCACCTACGAGCAGTACTTC.

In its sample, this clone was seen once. CDR3 sequence: CASSSRAYKEETQYF. CDR3 nucleotides: TGTGCCAGCAGCTCCAGAGCTTACAAGGAAGAGACCCAGTACTTC. The V and J genes are TRBV5-4 and TRBJ2-5; D not certain. This CDR3 has 15 residues. Between the trimmed V and J ends, which lost 3 bases and 3 bases, there was a span of 15 bases. Germline CDR1 reads SGHNT; CDR2 reads YYREEE (reference sequence).

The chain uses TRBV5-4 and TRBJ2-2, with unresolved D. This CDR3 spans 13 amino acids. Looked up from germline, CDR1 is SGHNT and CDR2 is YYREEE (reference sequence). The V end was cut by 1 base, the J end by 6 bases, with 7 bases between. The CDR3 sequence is CASSLTIPGELFF. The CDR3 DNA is TGTGCCAGCAGCTTGACCATCCCCGGGGAGCTGTTTTTT.